A selection of T cell receptor beta chains follows, all from one sample in a study of cytomegalovirus exposure and HLA in healthy donors. Generated by immunoSEQ multiplex PCR, the TCRdb table keeps only in-frame clones and is missing some. This table has about 110,000 clones, over 60% appearing once. Sequencing input: PBMCs. The receptors here all came from a woman aged 55-75 years in good health and CMV-seropositive. Both conserved end residues are part of each CDR3. Each record gives: CDR3 DNA, CDR3 protein, D gene, V gene, clone size, J gene. D genes are given only for firm matches. Expanded clones get a size class; other rows say once, few or many, or leave the size out.

CDR3nt: TGCGCCAGCAGCTTTGTGACTAGCGGCTACGAGCAGTACTTC
CDR3aa: CASSFVTSGYEQYF
d_gene: TRBD2
v_gene: TRBV5-1
abundance: .
j_gene: TRBJ2-7

CDR3nt: TGTGCCAGCAGTTTTAGCCGTGGTCAGCCCCAGCATTTT
CDR3aa: CASSFSRGQPQHF
d_gene: .
v_gene: TRBV28
abundance: .
j_gene: TRBJ1-5

CDR3nt: TGTGCCAGCGGGGACAGCCAGAACACTGAAGCTTTCTTT
CDR3aa: CASGDSQNTEAFF
d_gene: TRBD1
v_gene: TRBV18
abundance: .
j_gene: TRBJ1-1

CDR3nt: TGTGCCAGCAGCTTAGGTGTCAGGGCGTCAGGGGCCAACGTCCTGACTTTC
CDR3aa: CASSLGVRASGANVLTF
d_gene: .
v_gene: TRBV11-2
abundance: .
j_gene: TRBJ2-6

CDR3nt: TGTGCCATCAGTGAGTCGGGACAGAGGAGCAATCAGCCCCAGCATTTT
CDR3aa: CAISESGQRSNQPQHF
d_gene: TRBD1
v_gene: TRBV10-3
abundance: .
j_gene: TRBJ1-5

CDR3nt: TGTGCCAGCAGCGTAGGCCAGCGCGTAAGGGAGCTGTTTTTT
CDR3aa: CASSVGQRVRELFF
d_gene: .
v_gene: TRBV9
abundance: once
j_gene: TRBJ2-2

CDR3nt: TGCAGCGTTGGGGGACTAGCGGGAGGGCCCTCCCGCTACGAGCAGTACTTC
CDR3aa: CSVGGLAGGPSRYEQYF
d_gene: TRBD2
v_gene: TRBV29-1
abundance: .
j_gene: TRBJ2-7

CDR3nt: TGTGCAGTAGAGGCGGGTAACACAGATACGCAGTATTTT
CDR3aa: CAVEAGNTDTQYF
d_gene: .
v_gene: TRBV6-1
abundance: few
j_gene: TRBJ2-3

CDR3nt: TGTGCCAGCAGCCCTGACAGGGGCTCCTATAATTCACCCCTCCACTTT
CDR3aa: CASSPDRGSYNSPLHF
d_gene: TRBD1
v_gene: TRBV9
abundance: .
j_gene: TRBJ1-6

CDR3nt: TGTGCCAGCAGCTTAGTGATAGCGGGAGGGCCCCACGAGCAGTACTTC
CDR3aa: CASSLVIAGGPHEQYF
d_gene: TRBD2
v_gene: TRBV7-2
abundance: .
j_gene: TRBJ2-7

CDR3nt: TGTGCCAGCAGCTTAGTCCACACAGATACGCAGTATTTT
CDR3aa: CASSLVHTDTQYF
d_gene: .
v_gene: TRBV7-2
abundance: .
j_gene: TRBJ2-3

CDR3nt: TGCGCCAGCAGCCTAAACGGACAGAGTCTAGTTTACGAGCAGTACTTC
CDR3aa: CASSLNGQSLVYEQYF
d_gene: .
v_gene: TRBV5-1
abundance: .
j_gene: TRBJ2-7

CDR3nt: TGTGCCAGCAGCTCCTCCGGCGGGAGGATGTATGAGCAGTTCTTC
CDR3aa: CASSSSGGRMYEQFF
d_gene: TRBD2
v_gene: TRBV13
abundance: .
j_gene: TRBJ2-1

CDR3nt: TGTGCCAGCAGTTACGTAACAAACCCTAGCAATCAGCCCCAGCATTTT
CDR3aa: CASSYVTNPSNQPQHF
d_gene: .
v_gene: TRBV6-6
abundance: .
j_gene: TRBJ1-5

CDR3nt: TGTGCCAGCACGGCCGGCGGCGAGCAGTACTTC
CDR3aa: CASTAGGEQYF
d_gene: .
v_gene: TRBV6-5
abundance: .
j_gene: TRBJ2-7

CDR3nt: TGTGCCAGCAGTTTGGACCCAGCGGGAGAGAGTAGGGATGAGCAGTTCTTC
CDR3aa: CASSLDPAGESRDEQFF
d_gene: TRBD2
v_gene: TRBV28
abundance: few
j_gene: TRBJ2-1

CDR3nt: TGTGCCAGCAGCCCCCGGGGGGGGAGGGCCATGGTAGAGACCCAGTACTTC
CDR3aa: CASSPRGGRAMVETQYF
d_gene: TRBD2
v_gene: TRBV9
abundance: once
j_gene: TRBJ2-5

CDR3nt: TGTGCCAGCAGTTTTCTGGCTAGCCCCGTTGCATCGGCAGATACGCAGTATTTT
CDR3aa: CASSFLASPVASADTQYF
d_gene: .
v_gene: TRBV28
abundance: .
j_gene: TRBJ2-3

CDR3nt: TGTGCCAGCAGCTTAGAGGGCGGGGTTAGCACTGAAGCTTTCTTT
CDR3aa: CASSLEGGVSTEAFF
d_gene: .
v_gene: TRBV7-8
abundance: .
j_gene: TRBJ1-1

CDR3nt: TGTGCCAGCCCGGGACTAGCGGGAGATGAGGAGCAGTACTTC
CDR3aa: CASPGLAGDEEQYF
d_gene: TRBD2
v_gene: TRBV6-1
abundance: few
j_gene: TRBJ2-7

CDR3nt: TGTGCCAGCAGCTACGGATCGGCAGGGGATAATTCACCCCTCCACTTT
CDR3aa: CASSYGSAGDNSPLHF
d_gene: .
v_gene: TRBV5-6
abundance: .
j_gene: TRBJ1-6

CDR3nt: TGTGCCAGCAGCTTAATGCGGGACAGGGGAAACACCATATATTTT
CDR3aa: CASSLMRDRGNTIYF
d_gene: TRBD1
v_gene: TRBV7-9
abundance: .
j_gene: TRBJ1-3

CDR3nt: TGTGCCAGCAGCATTGCTAGCGCCTTTTCCTACGAGCAGTACTTC
CDR3aa: CASSIASAFSYEQYF
d_gene: .
v_gene: TRBV2
abundance: .
j_gene: TRBJ2-7

CDR3nt: TGTGCCAGCAGTTTAAGGGACAGAGATTACAATGAGCAGTTCTTC
CDR3aa: CASSLRDRDYNEQFF
d_gene: TRBD1
v_gene: TRBV28
abundance: .
j_gene: TRBJ2-1

CDR3nt: TGTGCCAGCAGCCCACGGACAGGGGGGAACACTGAAGCTTTCTTT
CDR3aa: CASSPRTGGNTEAFF
d_gene: TRBD1
v_gene: TRBV27
abundance: .
j_gene: TRBJ1-1

CDR3nt: TGTGCCAGCTCACTATCGGGGACAGGCTACGAGCAGTACTTC
CDR3aa: CASSLSGTGYEQYF
d_gene: TRBD1
v_gene: TRBV28
abundance: few
j_gene: TRBJ2-7

CDR3nt: TGTGCCAGCAGCTCCACGAGGGGACAGGGCTTCAATGAGCAGTTCTTC
CDR3aa: CASSSTRGQGFNEQFF
d_gene: TRBD1
v_gene: TRBV11-2
abundance: .
j_gene: TRBJ2-1

CDR3nt: TGTGCCAGCAGTCGAACCCGGGAGTTCTACGAGCAGTACTTC
CDR3aa: CASSRTREFYEQYF
d_gene: .
v_gene: TRBV27
abundance: .
j_gene: TRBJ2-7

CDR3nt: TGTGCCAGCAGTGAAGTTGGGGGGGAGACCCAGTACTTC
CDR3aa: CASSEVGGETQYF
d_gene: .
v_gene: TRBV6-5
abundance: .
j_gene: TRBJ2-5

CDR3nt: TGTGCCAGCAGCTTCGGACAGGGGGCCGATGGCTACACCTTC
CDR3aa: CASSFGQGADGYTF
d_gene: TRBD1
v_gene: TRBV7-9
abundance: .
j_gene: TRBJ1-2

CDR3nt: TGTGCCAGCAGTTACCTGGGACAGGGATTTTCCTACGAGCAGTACTTC
CDR3aa: CASSYLGQGFSYEQYF
d_gene: TRBD1
v_gene: TRBV27
abundance: .
j_gene: TRBJ2-7

CDR3nt: TGTGCCAGCAGCCCCGGGTTGAGGAACAATCAGCCCCAGCATTTT
CDR3aa: CASSPGLRNNQPQHF
d_gene: .
v_gene: TRBV7-2
abundance: .
j_gene: TRBJ1-5

CDR3nt: TGTGCCACCAGCTGGGACAGGCCCTCCTACAATGAGCAGTTCTTC
CDR3aa: CATSWDRPSYNEQFF
d_gene: TRBD1
v_gene: TRBV15
abundance: .
j_gene: TRBJ2-1

CDR3nt: TGCAGCGTTGAACTTCCGGGACAGGGAATAGGTGAGCAGTTCTTC
CDR3aa: CSVELPGQGIGEQFF
d_gene: TRBD1
v_gene: TRBV29-1
abundance: .
j_gene: TRBJ2-1

CDR3nt: TGTGCCAGCTCACCCGCGGGGATGGGCAATCAGCCCCAGCATTTT
CDR3aa: CASSPAGMGNQPQHF
d_gene: .
v_gene: TRBV18
abundance: .
j_gene: TRBJ1-5

CDR3nt: TGTGCCAGCTCAGTCGGGACAGGCCAGTACGAGCAGTACTTC
CDR3aa: CASSVGTGQYEQYF
d_gene: TRBD1
v_gene: TRBV18
abundance: few
j_gene: TRBJ2-7

CDR3nt: TGTGCCAGTAAGGCGGGCCATAGCACAGATACGCAGTATTTT
CDR3aa: CASKAGHSTDTQYF
d_gene: .
v_gene: TRBV19
abundance: once
j_gene: TRBJ2-3

CDR3nt: TGTGCCAGCAGTTACCTCCGGGACAGGGGGCGAGATCAGCCCCAGCATTTT
CDR3aa: CASSYLRDRGRDQPQHF
d_gene: TRBD1
v_gene: TRBV6-7
abundance: few
j_gene: TRBJ1-5

CDR3nt: TGTGCCAGCAGAACTAGCGGTAGCACAGATACGCAGTATTTT
CDR3aa: CASRTSGSTDTQYF
d_gene: TRBD2
v_gene: TRBV2
abundance: once
j_gene: TRBJ2-3

CDR3nt: TGTGCCAGCAGTCAGGAGGGGACAGGGTCCACCGGGGAGCTGTTTTTT
CDR3aa: CASSQEGTGSTGELFF
d_gene: TRBD1
v_gene: TRBV2
abundance: .
j_gene: TRBJ2-2

CDR3nt: TGCGCCAGCAGCTTTAGGCCAGACGGAGGTGAGCAGTTCTTC
CDR3aa: CASSFRPDGGEQFF
d_gene: .
v_gene: TRBV5-1
abundance: .
j_gene: TRBJ2-1

CDR3nt: TGTGCCAGCAGCCTGGCGGGGGGTGACACTGAAGCTTTCTTT
CDR3aa: CASSLAGGDTEAFF
d_gene: .
v_gene: TRBV5-4
abundance: .
j_gene: TRBJ1-1

CDR3nt: TGTGCCAGCAGTCCCGCGGGGGCAGCAAACTATGGCTACACCTTC
CDR3aa: CASSPAGAANYGYTF
d_gene: .
v_gene: TRBV27
abundance: .
j_gene: TRBJ1-2

CDR3nt: TGTGCCAGCTCACCACTTGAAGGGGGATTTTTCTCTGGCTACACCTTC
CDR3aa: CASSPLEGGFFSGYTF
d_gene: .
v_gene: TRBV18
abundance: .
j_gene: TRBJ1-2

CDR3nt: TGTGCCAGCAGTTTTCAGGGACTGAAGGAAAAACTGTTTTTT
CDR3aa: CASSFQGLKEKLFF
d_gene: .
v_gene: TRBV28
abundance: few
j_gene: TRBJ1-4

CDR3nt: TGCAGCGTTGGAAGAGTGGGGGGTGAGGAGACCCAGTACTTC
CDR3aa: CSVGRVGGEETQYF
d_gene: .
v_gene: TRBV29-1
abundance: .
j_gene: TRBJ2-5

CDR3nt: TGTGCCAGCAGCCAATCGTTCGGGACAGGGCGAAATGAGCAGTTCTTC
CDR3aa: CASSQSFGTGRNEQFF
d_gene: TRBD1
v_gene: TRBV16
abundance: .
j_gene: TRBJ2-1

CDR3nt: TGTGCCTGGAGTGTATTAGATAGCAATCAGCCCCAGCATTTT
CDR3aa: CAWSVLDSNQPQHF
d_gene: .
v_gene: TRBV30
abundance: once
j_gene: TRBJ1-5

CDR3nt: TGTGCCAGTATCCCCGGGACTAGCGGCACCGGGGAGCTGTTTTTT
CDR3aa: CASIPGTSGTGELFF
d_gene: TRBD2
v_gene: TRBV19
abundance: .
j_gene: TRBJ2-2

CDR3nt: TGCGCCAGCAGCTTGTTTAGCGCGGGACTAGCGATTGTTCCGTCCTACGAGCAGTACTTC
CDR3aa: CASSLFSAGLAIVPSYEQYF
d_gene: TRBD2
v_gene: TRBV5-1
abundance: .
j_gene: TRBJ2-7

CDR3nt: TGTGCCAGCAGCCCTACTGGCGGGAGGCCAAACGAGCAGTACTTC
CDR3aa: CASSPTGGRPNEQYF
d_gene: TRBD2
v_gene: TRBV5-4
abundance: .
j_gene: TRBJ2-7

CDR3nt: TGCGCCAGCAGCCAAGATAGGGACAGAGGGACACTAGCCAAAAACATTCAGTACTTC
CDR3aa: CASSQDRDRGTLAKNIQYF
d_gene: TRBD1
v_gene: TRBV4-1
abundance: .
j_gene: TRBJ2-4